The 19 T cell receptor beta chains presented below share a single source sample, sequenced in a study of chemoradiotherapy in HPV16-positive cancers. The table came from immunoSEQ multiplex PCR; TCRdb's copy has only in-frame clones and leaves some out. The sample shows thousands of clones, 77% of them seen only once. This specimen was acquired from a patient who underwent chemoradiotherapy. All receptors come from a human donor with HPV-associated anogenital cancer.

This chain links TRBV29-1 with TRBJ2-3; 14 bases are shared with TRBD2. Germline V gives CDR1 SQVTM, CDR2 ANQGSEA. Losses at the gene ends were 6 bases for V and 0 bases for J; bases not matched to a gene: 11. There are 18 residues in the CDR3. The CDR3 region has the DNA TGCAGCGTCCCAAGGGGACTAGCGGGGGAGTTTAGCACAGATACGCAGTATTTT. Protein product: CSVPRGLAGEFSTDTQYF.

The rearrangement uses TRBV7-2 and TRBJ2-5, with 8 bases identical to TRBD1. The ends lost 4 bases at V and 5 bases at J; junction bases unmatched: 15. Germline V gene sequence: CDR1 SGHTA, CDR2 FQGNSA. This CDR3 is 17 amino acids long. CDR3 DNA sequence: TGTGCCAGCAGCTCCGGTGCCTCAGGGGGCTGGGGGGAGACCCAGTACTTC. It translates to CASSSGASGGWGETQYF.

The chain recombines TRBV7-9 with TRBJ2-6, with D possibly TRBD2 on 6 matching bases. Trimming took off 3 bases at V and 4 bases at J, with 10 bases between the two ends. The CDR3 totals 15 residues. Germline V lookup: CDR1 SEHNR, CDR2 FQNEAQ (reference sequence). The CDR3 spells CASSFAGSGANVLTF. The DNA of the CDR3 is TGTGCCAGCAGCTTTGCGGGGTCAGGGGCCAACGTCCTGACTTTC.

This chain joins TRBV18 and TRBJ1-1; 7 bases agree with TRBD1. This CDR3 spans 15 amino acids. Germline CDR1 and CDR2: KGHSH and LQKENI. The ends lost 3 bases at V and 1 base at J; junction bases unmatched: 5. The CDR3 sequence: CASSPQTGKNTEAFF. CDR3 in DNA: TGTGCCAGCTCACCTCAGACAGGGAAGAACACTGAAGCTTTCTTT.

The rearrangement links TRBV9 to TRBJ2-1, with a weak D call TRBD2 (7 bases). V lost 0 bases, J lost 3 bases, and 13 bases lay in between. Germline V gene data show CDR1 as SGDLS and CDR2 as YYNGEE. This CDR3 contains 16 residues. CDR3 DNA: TGTGCCAGCAGCGTAGGTGAGGGGGGGATCTACAATGAGCAGTTCTTC. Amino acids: CASSVGEGGIYNEQFF.

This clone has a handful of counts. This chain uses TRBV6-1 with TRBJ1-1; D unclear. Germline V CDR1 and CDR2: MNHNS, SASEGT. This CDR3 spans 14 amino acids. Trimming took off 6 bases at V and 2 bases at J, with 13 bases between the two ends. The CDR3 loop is CASRLPVVNTEAFF. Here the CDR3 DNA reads TGTGCCAGCAGGCTACCCGTTGTAAACACTGAAGCTTTCTTT.

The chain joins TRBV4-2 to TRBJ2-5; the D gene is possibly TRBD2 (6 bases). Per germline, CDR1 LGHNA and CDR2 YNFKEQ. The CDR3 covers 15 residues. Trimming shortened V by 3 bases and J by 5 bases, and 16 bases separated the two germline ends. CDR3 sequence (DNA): TGTGCCAGCAGCCATAGCGAGGGAGGTGTGGAGACCCAGTACTTC. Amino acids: CASSHSEGGVETQYF.

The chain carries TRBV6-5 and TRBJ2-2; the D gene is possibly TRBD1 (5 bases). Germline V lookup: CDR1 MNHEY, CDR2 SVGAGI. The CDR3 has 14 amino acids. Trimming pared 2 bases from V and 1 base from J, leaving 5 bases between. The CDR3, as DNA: TGTGCCAGCAGTTACGACAGGAACACCGGGGAGCTGTTTTTT. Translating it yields CASSYDRNTGELFF.

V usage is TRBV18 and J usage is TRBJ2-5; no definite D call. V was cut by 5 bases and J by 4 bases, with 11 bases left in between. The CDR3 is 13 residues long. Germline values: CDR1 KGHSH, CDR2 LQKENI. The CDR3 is CASSSDAGETQYF. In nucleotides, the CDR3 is TGTGCCAGCTCATCGGATGCTGGAGAGACCCAGTACTTC.

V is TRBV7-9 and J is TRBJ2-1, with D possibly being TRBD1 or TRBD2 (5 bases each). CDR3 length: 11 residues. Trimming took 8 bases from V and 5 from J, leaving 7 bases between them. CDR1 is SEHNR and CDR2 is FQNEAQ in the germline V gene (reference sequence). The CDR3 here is CASRGDNEQFF. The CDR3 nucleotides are TGTGCCAGCCGGGGCGACAATGAGCAGTTCTTC.

In DNA, the CDR3 is TGTGCCAGCAGGGTGTCGGACTACGAGCAGTACTTC. Translated: CASRVSDYEQYF. V and J are TRBV28 and TRBJ2-7; D gene unclear. The V end lost 6 bases, the J end lost 3 bases, and 9 bases lay between the germline ends. This CDR3 is 12 amino acids long. Germline V gives CDR1 MDHEN, CDR2 SYDVKM.

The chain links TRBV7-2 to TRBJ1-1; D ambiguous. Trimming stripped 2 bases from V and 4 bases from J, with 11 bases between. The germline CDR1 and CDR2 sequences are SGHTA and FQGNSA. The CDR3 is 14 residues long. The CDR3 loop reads CASSLMGSGTEAFF. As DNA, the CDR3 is TGTGCCAGCAGCTTAATGGGGTCGGGCACTGAAGCTTTCTTT.

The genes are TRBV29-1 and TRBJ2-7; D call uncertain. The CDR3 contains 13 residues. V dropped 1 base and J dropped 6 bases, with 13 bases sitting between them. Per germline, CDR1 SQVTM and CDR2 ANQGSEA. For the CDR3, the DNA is TGCAGCGTTGAAGTGAAAACCGATGGCGAGCAGTACTTC. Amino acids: CSVEVKTDGEQYF.

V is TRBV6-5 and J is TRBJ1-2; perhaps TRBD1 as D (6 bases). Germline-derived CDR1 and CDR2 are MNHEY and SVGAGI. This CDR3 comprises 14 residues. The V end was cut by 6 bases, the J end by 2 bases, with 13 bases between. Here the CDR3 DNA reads TGTGCCAGCAGCTCCGACAGGTTGAACTATGGCTACACCTTC. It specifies CASSSDRLNYGYTF.

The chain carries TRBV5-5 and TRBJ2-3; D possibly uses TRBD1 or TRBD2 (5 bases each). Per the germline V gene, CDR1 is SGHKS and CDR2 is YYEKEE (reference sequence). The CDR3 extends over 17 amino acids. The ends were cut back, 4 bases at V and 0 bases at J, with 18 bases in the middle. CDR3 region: CASSGAESGTSTDTQYF. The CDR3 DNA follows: TGTGCCAGCAGCGGGGCCGAAAGCGGAACTAGCACAGATACGCAGTATTTT.

The CDR3 bases are TGCGCCAGGACAGGAGCTAACTATGGCTACACCTTC. Translation gives CARTGANYGYTF. V gene TRBV10-1 combines with J gene TRBJ1-2, with a tentative D call TRBD1 (6 bases). CDR3 length: 12 amino acids. V was cut by 9 bases and J by 0 bases, with 8 bases left in between. Per germline, CDR1 WNHNN and CDR2 SYGVQD (reference sequence).

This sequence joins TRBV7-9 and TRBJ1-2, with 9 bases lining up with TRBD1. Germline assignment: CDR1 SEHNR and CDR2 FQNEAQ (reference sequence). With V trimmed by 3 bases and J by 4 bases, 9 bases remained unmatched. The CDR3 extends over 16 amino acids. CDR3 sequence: CASSFPTGTGLYGYTF. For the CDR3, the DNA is TGTGCCAGCAGCTTCCCAACCGGGACAGGGCTCTATGGCTACACCTTC.

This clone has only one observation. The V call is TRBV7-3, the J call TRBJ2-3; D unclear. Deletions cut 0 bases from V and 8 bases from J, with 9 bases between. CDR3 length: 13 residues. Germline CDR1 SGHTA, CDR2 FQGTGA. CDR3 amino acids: CASSLTGGSTQYF. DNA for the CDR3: TGTGCCAGCAGCTTAACAGGCGGAAGTACGCAGTATTTT.

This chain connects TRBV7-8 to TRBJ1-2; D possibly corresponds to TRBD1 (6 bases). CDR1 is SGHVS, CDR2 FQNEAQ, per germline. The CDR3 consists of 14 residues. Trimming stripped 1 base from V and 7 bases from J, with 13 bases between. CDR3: CASSLGSGAGGYTF. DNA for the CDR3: TGTGCCAGCAGCTTAGGCTCGGGGGCGGGTGGCTACACCTTC.